This T cell receptor beta chain was sequenced in a study of blood T cell repertoires in COVID-19. Study details: Sites in the United States, Italy and Spain provided acute and convalescent COVID-19 samples.

It was during active infection that Seattle patients were enrolled and then longitudinally followed. The CDR3 runs to 14 residues. The germline V gene has CDR1 MNHEY and CDR2 SVGEGT. The germline V and J ends were trimmed by 6 bases and 3 bases, with 15 bases remaining between them. Profiled with immunoSEQ multiplex PCR; TCRdb holds only in-frame clones, not every one. The sample holds some 220,000 clones, more than 75% seen once. Sequencing was done on a sample of peripheral blood. This chain uses TRBV6-2 or TRBV6-3 with TRBJ2-7; D uncertain. The source of this sequence is a woman between 70 and 85 years old with COVID-19, enrolled during active disease. The CDR3: CASSPFASDYEQYF. In nucleotides, the CDR3 is TGTGCCAGCAGCCCCTTTGCCTCAGACTACGAGCAGTACTTC.